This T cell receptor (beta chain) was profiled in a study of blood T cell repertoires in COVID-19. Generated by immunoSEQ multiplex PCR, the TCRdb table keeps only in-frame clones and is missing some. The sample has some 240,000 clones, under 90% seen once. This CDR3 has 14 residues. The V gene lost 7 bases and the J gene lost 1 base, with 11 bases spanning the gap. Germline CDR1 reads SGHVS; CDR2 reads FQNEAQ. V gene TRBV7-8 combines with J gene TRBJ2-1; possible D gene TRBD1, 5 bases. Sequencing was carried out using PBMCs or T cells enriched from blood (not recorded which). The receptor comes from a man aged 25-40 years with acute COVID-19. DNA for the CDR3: TGTGCCAGCACTCCCAGGGTTTCCTACAATGAGCAGTTCTTC. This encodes CASTPRVSYNEQFF.